The present TCR beta chain was sequenced within a study of Ad26.COV2.S vaccination and SARS-CoV-2 variants. General observations from the study: Following vaccination, spike-specific CD8+ and CD4+ T cell responses reportedly exhibited substantial breadth.

Treatment reported: about 20 received Ad26.COV2.S at low or high dose, single or two shots; about 5 received placebo; per-sample allocation not given. Sampling occurred on day 63 after the first vaccine or placebo injection. Ad26.COV2.S expressed prefusion-stabilized spike from the original Wuhan strain. Note on this clone: Its antigen is currently unknown.

CDR1 is LGHDT and CDR2 is YNNKEL in the germline V gene (reference sequence). CDR3 length equals 15 residues. The V and J ends lost 3 bases and 6 bases respectively, with 17 bases between them. Assay: immunoSEQ multiplex PCR; the TCRdb copy retains only in-frame clones and omits some. The table records 200,000 to 250,000 clones, roughly 90% of them present only once. This rearrangement joins TRBV3-1 (or the pseudogene TRBV3-2) to TRBJ1-2; D is possibly TRBD1 (5 bases). This material consisted of peripheral blood, taken in a trial of Ad26.COV2.S vaccine versus placebo. The TCR comes from a person aged 18-60 years who received the Ad26.COV2.S COVID-19 vaccine or a placebo. CDR3 in amino acids: CASSHPGPRPHGYTF. The DNA for the CDR3 is TGTGCCAGCAGCCACCCGGGACCTCGGCCCCATGGCTACACCTTC.